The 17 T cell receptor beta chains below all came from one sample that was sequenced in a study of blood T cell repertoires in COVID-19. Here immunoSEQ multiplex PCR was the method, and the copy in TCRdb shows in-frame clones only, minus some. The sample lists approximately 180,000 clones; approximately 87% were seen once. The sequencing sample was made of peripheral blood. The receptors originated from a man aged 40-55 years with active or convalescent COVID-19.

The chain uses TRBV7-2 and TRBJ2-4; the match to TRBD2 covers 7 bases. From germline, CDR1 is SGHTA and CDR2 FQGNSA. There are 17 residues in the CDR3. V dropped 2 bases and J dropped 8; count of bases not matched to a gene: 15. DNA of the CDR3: TGTGCCAGCAGCTTACCCATCCTAGGACTAGATAGGTACATTCAGTACTTC. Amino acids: CASSLPILGLDRYIQYF.

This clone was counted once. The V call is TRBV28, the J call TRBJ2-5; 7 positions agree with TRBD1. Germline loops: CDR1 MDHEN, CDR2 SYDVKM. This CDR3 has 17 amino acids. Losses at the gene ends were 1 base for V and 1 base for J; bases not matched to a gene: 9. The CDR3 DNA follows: TGTGCCAGCAGTTTATACACAGGGGATTCTTTCCAAGAGACCCAGTACTTC. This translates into CASSLYTGDSFQETQYF.

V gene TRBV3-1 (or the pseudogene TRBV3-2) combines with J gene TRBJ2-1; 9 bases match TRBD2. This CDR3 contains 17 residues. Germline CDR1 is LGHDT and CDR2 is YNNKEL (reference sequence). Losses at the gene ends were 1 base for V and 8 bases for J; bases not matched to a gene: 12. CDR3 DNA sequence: TGTGCCAGCAGCCAAGGGTCCCCAGCTAGCGGGGCACATGAGCAGTTCTTC. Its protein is CASSQGSPASGAHEQFF.

CDR3 protein: CASSLGGGLDTQYF. The DNA for the CDR3 is TGTGCCAGCAGTTTAGGGGGGGGGCTTGATACGCAGTATTTT. The chain couples TRBV28 to TRBJ2-3; perhaps TRBD2 as D (7 bases). The germline V and J ends were trimmed by 2 bases and 6 bases, with 12 bases remaining between them. The length of the CDR3 is 14 residues. The germline V gene encodes CDR1 MDHEN and CDR2 SYDVKM.

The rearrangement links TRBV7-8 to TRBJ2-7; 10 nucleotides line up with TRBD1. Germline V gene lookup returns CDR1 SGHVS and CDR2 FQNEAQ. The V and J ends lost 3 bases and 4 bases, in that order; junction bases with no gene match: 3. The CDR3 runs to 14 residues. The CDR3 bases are TGTGCCAGCAGCTTCACGGGACAGGGGTACGAGCAGTACTTC. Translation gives CASSFTGQGYEQYF.

The CDR3: CASSQLTGEAFF. The CDR3 DNA reads as TGCGCCAGCAGCCAGCTGACTGGGGAAGCTTTCTTT. This sequence joins TRBV4-1 and TRBJ1-1; D not certain. Germline CDR1 reads MGHRA; CDR2 reads YSYEKL. Trimming took off 3 bases at V and 8 bases at J, with 10 bases between the two ends. This CDR3 is 12 amino acids long.

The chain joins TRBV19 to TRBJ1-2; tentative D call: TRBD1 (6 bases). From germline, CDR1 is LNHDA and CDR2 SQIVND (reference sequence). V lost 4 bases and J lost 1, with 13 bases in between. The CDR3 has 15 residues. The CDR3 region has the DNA TGTGCCAGTAGTACCACCAGGGGAAATAACTATGGCTACACCTTC. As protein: CASSTTRGNNYGYTF.

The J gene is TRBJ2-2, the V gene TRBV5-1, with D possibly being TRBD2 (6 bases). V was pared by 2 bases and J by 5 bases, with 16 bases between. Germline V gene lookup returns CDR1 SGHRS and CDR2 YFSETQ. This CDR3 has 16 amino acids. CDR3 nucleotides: TGCGCCAGCAGCTTCCAGGCCGGGGGTCGGACCGGGGAGCTGTTTTTT. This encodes CASSFQAGGRTGELFF. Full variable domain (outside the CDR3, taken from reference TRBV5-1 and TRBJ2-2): KAGVTQTPRYLIKTRGQQVTLSCSPISGHRSVSWYQQTPGQGLQFLFEYFSETQRNKGNFPGRFSGRQFSNSRSEMNVSTLELGDSALYLCASSFQAGGRTGELFFGEGSRLTVL.

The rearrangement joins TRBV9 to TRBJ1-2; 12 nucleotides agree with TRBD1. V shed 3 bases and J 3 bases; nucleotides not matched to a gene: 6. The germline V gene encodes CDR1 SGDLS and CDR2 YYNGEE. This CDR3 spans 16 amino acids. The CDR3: CASSGGTGGYHYGYTF. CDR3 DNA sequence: TGTGCCAGCAGCGGCGGGACAGGGGGCTACCACTATGGCTACACCTTC.

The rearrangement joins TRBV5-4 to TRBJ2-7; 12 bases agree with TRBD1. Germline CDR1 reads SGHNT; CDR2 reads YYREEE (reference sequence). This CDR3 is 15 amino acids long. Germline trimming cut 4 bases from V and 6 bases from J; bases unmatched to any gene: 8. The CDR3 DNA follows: TGTGCCAGCAGCCTGGCCGGGACAGGGGGCATCGAGCAGTACTTC. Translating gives CASSLAGTGGIEQYF.

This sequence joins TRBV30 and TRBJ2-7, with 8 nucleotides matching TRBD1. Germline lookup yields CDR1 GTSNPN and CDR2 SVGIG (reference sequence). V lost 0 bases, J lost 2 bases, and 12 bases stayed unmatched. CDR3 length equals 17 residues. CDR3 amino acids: CAWSVTYGTGLAYEQYF. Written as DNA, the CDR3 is TGTGCCTGGAGTGTAACCTACGGGACAGGCCTCGCCTACGAGCAGTACTTC.

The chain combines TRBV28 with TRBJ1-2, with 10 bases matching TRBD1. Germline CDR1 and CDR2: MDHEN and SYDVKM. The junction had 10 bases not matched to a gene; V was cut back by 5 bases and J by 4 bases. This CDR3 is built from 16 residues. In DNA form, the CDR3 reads TGTGCCAGCAGTCCATTCCCGGGACAGGGGAGCTATGGCTACACCTTC. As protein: CASSPFPGQGSYGYTF.

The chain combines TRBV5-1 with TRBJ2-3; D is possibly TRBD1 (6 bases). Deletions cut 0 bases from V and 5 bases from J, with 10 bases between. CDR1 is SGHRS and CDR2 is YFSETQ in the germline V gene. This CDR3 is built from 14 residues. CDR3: CASSLDRVGDTQYF. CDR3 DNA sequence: TGCGCCAGCAGCTTGGACAGGGTGGGAGATACGCAGTATTTT.

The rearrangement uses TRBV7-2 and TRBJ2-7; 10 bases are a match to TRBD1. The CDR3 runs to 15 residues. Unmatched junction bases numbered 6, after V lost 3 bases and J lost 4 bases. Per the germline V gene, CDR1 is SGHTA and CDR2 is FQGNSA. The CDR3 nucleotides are TGTGCCAGCAGCTTCCGACAGGGGGCTGAATACGAGCAGTACTTC. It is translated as CASSFRQGAEYEQYF.

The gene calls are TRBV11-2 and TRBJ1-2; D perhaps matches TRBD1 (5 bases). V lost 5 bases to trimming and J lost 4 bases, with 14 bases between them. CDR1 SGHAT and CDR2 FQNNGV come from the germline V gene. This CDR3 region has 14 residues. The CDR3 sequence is CASSPGGARYGYTF. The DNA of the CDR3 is TGTGCCAGCAGCCCCGGCGGGGCGCGCTATGGCTACACCTTC.

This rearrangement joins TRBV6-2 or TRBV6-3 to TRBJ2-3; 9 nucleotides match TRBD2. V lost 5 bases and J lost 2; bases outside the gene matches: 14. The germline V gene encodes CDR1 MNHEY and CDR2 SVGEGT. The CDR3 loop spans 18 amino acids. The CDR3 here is CASSTQRVAGDPTDTQYF. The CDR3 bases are TGTGCCAGCAGTACCCAGAGGGTAGCGGGGGACCCCACAGATACGCAGTATTTT.

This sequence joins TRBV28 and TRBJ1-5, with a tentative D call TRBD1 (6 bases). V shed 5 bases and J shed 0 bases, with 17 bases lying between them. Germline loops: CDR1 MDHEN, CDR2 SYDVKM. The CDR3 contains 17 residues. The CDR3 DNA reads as TGTGCCAGCAGTCGGCCGGGGGGCGTCTATAGCAATCAGCCCCAGCATTTT. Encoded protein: CASSRPGGVYSNQPQHF.